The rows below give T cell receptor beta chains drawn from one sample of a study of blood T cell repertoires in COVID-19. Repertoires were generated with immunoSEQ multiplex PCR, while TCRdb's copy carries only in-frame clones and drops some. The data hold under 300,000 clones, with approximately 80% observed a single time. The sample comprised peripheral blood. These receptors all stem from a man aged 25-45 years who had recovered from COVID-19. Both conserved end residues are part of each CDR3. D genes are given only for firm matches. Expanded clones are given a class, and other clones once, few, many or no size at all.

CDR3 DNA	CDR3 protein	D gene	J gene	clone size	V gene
TGTGCCAGCAGCAACGACGGGTTCAGCCAGCCCCAGCATTTT	CASSNDGFSQPQHF	-	TRBJ1-5	-	TRBV6-5
TGTGCCAGCAGCGGACTAGCCCAAGAGACCCAGTACTTC	CASSGLAQETQYF	TRBD2	TRBJ2-5	-	TRBV2
TGTGCCAGCAGACCACAGAACGACTACGAGCAGTACTTC	CASRPQNDYEQYF	-	TRBJ2-7	-	TRBV6-5
TGTGCCAGCAGCCTAGTGTCGACTAGCGGGGGGGCCCATGAGCAGTTCTTC	CASSLVSTSGGAHEQFF	TRBD2	TRBJ2-1	-	TRBV7-2
TGCAGCGTCACTAGCGTGGTTGTCACAGATACGCAGTATTTT	CSVTSVVVTDTQYF	TRBD2	TRBJ2-3	-	TRBV29-1
TGTGCCAGCAGCCCCCCGCTTGGGCTGGCAGATACGCAGTATTTT	CASSPPLGLADTQYF	-	TRBJ2-3	few	TRBV7-2
TGCAGTGCTAGTGGGGTCACTGACAGGGACAATCAGCCCCAGCATTTT	CSASGVTDRDNQPQHF	TRBD1	TRBJ1-5	-	TRBV20-1
TGCAGCGTAAGCGGTGCGTCTGGGGCCAACGTCCTGACTTTC	CSVSGASGANVLTF	-	TRBJ2-6	-	TRBV29-1
TGTGCCAGTGCCGGGGGGGCGGGAGATACGCAGTATTTT	CASAGGAGDTQYF	TRBD2	TRBJ2-3	-	TRBV19
TGTGCCAGCAGTTTATCGCGGAGAGGGGAAGCTTTCTTT	CASSLSRRGEAFF	-	TRBJ1-1	-	TRBV12-3/TRBV12-4
TGTGCCAGCAGCCTTAGCGGGGAAGAGACCCAGTACTTC	CASSLSGEETQYF	TRBD2	TRBJ2-5	-	TRBV5-4
TGCGCCAGCAGCTTCCGGGACAGGGGGAGGACTAACTATGGCTACACCTTC	CASSFRDRGRTNYGYTF	TRBD1	TRBJ1-2	-	TRBV5-1
TGTGCCAGCAGCCTAAAACAGGGGAGCAATTCACCCCTCCACTTT	CASSLKQGSNSPLHF	TRBD1	TRBJ1-6	-	TRBV4-2
TGTGCCAGCAGCCCAACCGGGTTTCTTGGATCTGGAAACACCATATATTTT	CASSPTGFLGSGNTIYF	-	TRBJ1-3	-	TRBV4-2
TGTGCCAGCAGCCTACAGGGAAATCAGCCCCAGCATTTT	CASSLQGNQPQHF	-	TRBJ1-5	few	TRBV11-2
TGTGCCAGTAGTATACAGGTTGCTAATGAAAAACTGTTTTTT	CASSIQVANEKLFF	-	TRBJ1-4	-	TRBV19
TGTGCCAGCATCAAACAGGACACCGGGGAGCTGTTTTTT	CASIKQDTGELFF	-	TRBJ2-2	-	TRBV28
TGTGCCAGCAGCTATACGCGGGGAATGAACACTGAAGCTTTCTTT	CASSYTRGMNTEAFF	-	TRBJ1-1	-	TRBV11-1
TGTGCCAGCACCCTGGCCCTCCAGGACAGGGGGGGAAACACCATATATTTT	CASTLALQDRGGNTIYF	TRBD1	TRBJ1-3	few	TRBV28
TGTGCCAGCAGCGTAGGACCAGGGCAGACCTATGGCTACACCTTC	CASSVGPGQTYGYTF	-	TRBJ1-2	-	TRBV9
TGTGCCAGCAGTGACTCGGGGGGGGACTACACAGATACGCAGTATTTT	CASSDSGGDYTDTQYF	TRBD2	TRBJ2-3	-	TRBV6-4
TGTGCCAGTAGTATACCACAGGGAACCGGGGAGCTGTTTTTT	CASSIPQGTGELFF	-	TRBJ2-2	-	TRBV19
TGTGCCAGCTCGACCAGCGGCAACAGGGACACCGGGGAGCTGTTTTTT	CASSTSGNRDTGELFF	-	TRBJ2-2	-	TRBV18
TGTGCCAGCAGCTTAAACAGCGGCACGTCACCCCTCCACTTT	CASSLNSGTSPLHF	-	TRBJ1-6	-	TRBV7-9
TGCAGCGTAGGAGGACAGGGCCAGACCGGGGAGCTGTTTTTT	CSVGGQGQTGELFF	TRBD1	TRBJ2-2	-	TRBV29-1
TGTGCCAGCAGTGAAGGACAGGGGAATCAGCCCCAGCATTTT	CASSEGQGNQPQHF	TRBD1	TRBJ1-5	-	TRBV2
TGTGCCAGTAGTATAGAGCGGGGAACCAACTATGGCTACACCTTC	CASSIERGTNYGYTF	-	TRBJ1-2	-	TRBV19
TGTGCCAGCAGTCGGCAGGGGGCGTACGAGCAGTACTTC	CASSRQGAYEQYF	TRBD1	TRBJ2-7	-	TRBV7-2
TGTGCCAGTAGTTTGGGGACAGGTCCCGGGGAAGAGACCCAGTACTTC	CASSLGTGPGEETQYF	TRBD1	TRBJ2-5	-	TRBV19
TGCAGCGTGATGAGGACAGGGGACGTGTACGGGGAGCTGTTTTTT	CSVMRTGDVYGELFF	TRBD1	TRBJ2-2	-	TRBV29-1
TGTGCCAGCAGTGAACGCGTCAGCGGGGGCACAGATACGCAGTATTTT	CASSERVSGGTDTQYF	TRBD2	TRBJ2-3	-	TRBV25-1
TGCGCCAGCAGCTTGGGCGGACAGGGGTTGTTTCTGGAGTTCTTC	CASSLGGQGLFLEFF	TRBD1	TRBJ2-1	few	TRBV5-1
TGTGCCAGCAGTTACGCCTTGGGACAGTTATACGAGCAGTACTTC	CASSYALGQLYEQYF	TRBD1	TRBJ2-7	-	TRBV6-5
TGTGCCAGCAGCTTGGCTCCCGGGACATCCGACTATGGCTACACCTTC	CASSLAPGTSDYGYTF	-	TRBJ1-2	-	TRBV5-4
TGTGCCAGTAGTATATCGAGGACAGGGACCCTGAGAGACACTGAAGCTTTCTTT	CASSISRTGTLRDTEAFF	TRBD1	TRBJ1-1	-	TRBV19
TGTGCCAGCAGTTCCGGGACTAGCGAGTACAATGAGCAGTTCTTC	CASSSGTSEYNEQFF	TRBD2	TRBJ2-1	few	TRBV6-5
TGCGCCAGCAGACGGGACTCGAGGGTTACTGAAGCTTTCTTT	CASRRDSRVTEAFF	-	TRBJ1-1	-	TRBV23-1
TGCGCCAGCAGCTGGGGACAGGGTGGCGGTTCACCCCTCCACTTT	CASSWGQGGGSPLHF	TRBD1	TRBJ1-6	once	TRBV5-1
TGTGCCAGCAGCCAAGATATTGTGAACACTGAAGCTTTCTTT	CASSQDIVNTEAFF	-	TRBJ1-1	-	TRBV3-1/TRBV3-2
TGCGCCAGCAGCCAAGATCCGGGGGATCTCTACGAGCAGTACTTC	CASSQDPGDLYEQYF	-	TRBJ2-7	-	TRBV4-1
TGTGCCAGCAGCGCCCGGGACAGGGAAACTGAAGCTTTCTTT	CASSARDRETEAFF	TRBD1	TRBJ1-1	-	TRBV9
TGTGCCAGTAGTCCCCAAGGGGGAATAGGCAATCAGCCCCAGCATTTT	CASSPQGGIGNQPQHF	-	TRBJ1-5	few	TRBV19
TGTGCCAGCTCACCCGACAACAATCAGCCCCAGCATTTT	CASSPDNNQPQHF	-	TRBJ1-5	once	TRBV18
TGTGCCAGCAGCCAAGCTGTTTGGGCTAGCGGCCAAGAGACCCAGTACTTC	CASSQAVWASGQETQYF	TRBD2	TRBJ2-5	few	TRBV3-1/TRBV3-2
TGTGCCATCAAGGGACAGTATAATTCACCCCTCCACTTT	CAIKGQYNSPLHF	TRBD1	TRBJ1-6	-	TRBV10-3
TGTGCCAGCCGAAGGAGCGCGGGTGAAAAACTGTTTTTT	CASRRSAGEKLFF	-	TRBJ1-4	-	TRBV7-2
TGTGCCAGCAGCTCGTCTTGGGCCTCTTACGAGCAGTACTTC	CASSSSWASYEQYF	-	TRBJ2-7	-	TRBV7-9
TGTGCCAGCAGGACAGGAGCCAATGAGCAGTTCTTC	CASRTGANEQFF	-	TRBJ2-1	-	TRBV12-3/TRBV12-4
TGTGCCAGCAGCCAGATGACAGGTTGGGAGACCCAGTACTTC	CASSQMTGWETQYF	-	TRBJ2-5	-	TRBV7-2
TGTGCCAGCAGTTTACAGGGAAACTATGGCTACACCTTC	CASSLQGNYGYTF	-	TRBJ1-2	-	TRBV28
TGTGCCAGCAGTCCTGGACTAGCGGGGGGGCCAACCAATGAGCAGTTCTTC	CASSPGLAGGPTNEQFF	TRBD2	TRBJ2-1	-	TRBV7-6
TGTGCCAGCAGCTTGACAGGTGCATCTGAAGCTTTCTTT	CASSLTGASEAFF	-	TRBJ1-1	-	TRBV5-6
TGCGCCAGCAGCCCGGGCGGGGGATATAGCAATCAGCCCCAGCATTTT	CASSPGGGYSNQPQHF	-	TRBJ1-5	-	TRBV5-1